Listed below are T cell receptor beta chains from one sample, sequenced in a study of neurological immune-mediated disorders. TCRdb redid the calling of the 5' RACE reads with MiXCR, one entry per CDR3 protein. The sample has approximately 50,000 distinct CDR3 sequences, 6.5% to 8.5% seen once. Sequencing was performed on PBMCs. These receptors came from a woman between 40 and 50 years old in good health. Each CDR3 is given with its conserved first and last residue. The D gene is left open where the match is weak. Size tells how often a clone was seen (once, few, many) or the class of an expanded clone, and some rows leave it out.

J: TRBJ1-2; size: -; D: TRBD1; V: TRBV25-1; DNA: TGTGCCAGCAGTGAAGCGGGACAGGGGAGCTATGGCTACACCTTC; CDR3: CASSEAGQGSYGYTF
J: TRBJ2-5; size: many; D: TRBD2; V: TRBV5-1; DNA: TGCGCCAGCAGCCAAGGGACTAGCGGGAATATGTACCAAGAGACCCAGTACTTC; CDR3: CASSQGTSGNMYQETQYF
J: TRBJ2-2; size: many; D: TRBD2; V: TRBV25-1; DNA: TGTGCCAGCAGTGGTTTGACTAGCGGGAGATTGGGAACCGGGGAGCTGTTTTTT; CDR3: CASSGLTSGRLGTGELFF
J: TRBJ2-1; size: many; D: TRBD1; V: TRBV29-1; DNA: TGCAGCGGCCGGGACAGGGCGACCTACAATGAGCAGTTCTTC; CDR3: CSGRDRATYNEQFF
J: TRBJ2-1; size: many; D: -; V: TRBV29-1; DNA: TGCAGCGTTGAAAGTCTGCCACGGGCAACTGTTAATGAGCAGTTCTTC; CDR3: CSVESLPRATVNEQFF
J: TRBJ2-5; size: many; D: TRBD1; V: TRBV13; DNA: TGTGCCAGCAGCACCTCAGGGGGTTCGGAGACCCAGTACTTC; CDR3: CASSTSGGSETQYF
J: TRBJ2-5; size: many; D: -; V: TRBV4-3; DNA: TGCGCCAGCAGCCAAGATAAGAAGTGGCGCGGTGGGACCCAGTACTTC; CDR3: CASSQDKKWRGGTQYF
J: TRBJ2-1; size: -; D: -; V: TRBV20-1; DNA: TGCAGTGCTCCCCGGGTGGAAGAATACGAGCAGTTCTTC; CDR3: CSAPRVEEYEQFF
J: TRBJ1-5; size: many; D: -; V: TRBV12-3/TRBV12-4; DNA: TGTGCCAGCAGTGCCCCCGGGGACCAGCCCCAGCATTTT; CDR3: CASSAPGDQPQHF
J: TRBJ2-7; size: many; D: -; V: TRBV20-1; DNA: TGCAGTGCTAGCAGGGAAACCCGATCCTACGAGCAGTACTTC; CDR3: CSASRETRSYEQYF
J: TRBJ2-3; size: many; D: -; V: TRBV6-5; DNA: TGTGCCAGCACATCCCGAGGTTCGGGCACAGATACGCAGTATTTT; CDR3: CASTSRGSGTDTQYF
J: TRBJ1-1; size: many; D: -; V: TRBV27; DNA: TGTGCCAGCAGGGGCAGGGGAGGGAGCACTGAAGCTTTCTTT; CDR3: CASRGRGGSTEAFF
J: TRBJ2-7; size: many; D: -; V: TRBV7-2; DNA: TGTGCCAGCAGCTTGGCGGGGCAGACGGGCTACGAGCAGTACTTC; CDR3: CASSLAGQTGYEQYF
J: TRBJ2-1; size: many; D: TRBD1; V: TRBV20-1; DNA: TGCAGTGCTTGGGACAGGGGGAGGAAGTTCTTC; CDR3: CSAWDRGRKFF
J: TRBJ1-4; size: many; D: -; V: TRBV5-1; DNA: TGCGCCAGCAAGGAAGGAACTAATGAAAAACTGTTTTTT; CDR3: CASKEGTNEKLFF
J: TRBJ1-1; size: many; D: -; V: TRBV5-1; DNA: TGCGCCAGCAGCCCCCCGGGACAAACTCTGAACACTGAAGCTTTCTTT; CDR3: CASSPPGQTLNTEAFF
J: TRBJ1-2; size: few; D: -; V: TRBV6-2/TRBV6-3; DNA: TGTGCCAGCAGTCCAGGGAGGAACTATGGCTACACCTTC; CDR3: CASSPGRNYGYTF
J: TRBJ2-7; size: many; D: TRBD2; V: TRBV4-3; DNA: TGCGCCAGCAGCCAAGATCGGACTAGCGGGGCCGAACAGTACTTC; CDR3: CASSQDRTSGAEQYF
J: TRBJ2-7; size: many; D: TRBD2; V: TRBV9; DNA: TGTGCCAGCAGCGGGGACCCCCTAGACCCTAGCGGTACTTCCTACGAGCAGTACTTC; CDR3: CASSGDPLDPSGTSYEQYF
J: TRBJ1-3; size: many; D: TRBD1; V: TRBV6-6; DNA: TGTGCCAGCAGAACACCAGGGGGAGCCGGAAACACCATATATTTT; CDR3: CASRTPGGAGNTIYF
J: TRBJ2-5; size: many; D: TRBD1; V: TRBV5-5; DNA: TGTGCCAGCAGCCGTAATACAGGGGAAGAGACCCAGTACTTC; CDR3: CASSRNTGEETQYF
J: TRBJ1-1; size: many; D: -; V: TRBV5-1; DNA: TGCGCCAGCAGGGTAGGGAACGAGAACACTGAAGCTTTCTTT; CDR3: CASRVGNENTEAFF
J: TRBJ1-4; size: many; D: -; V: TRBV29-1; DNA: TGCAGCGCCGCAGTTTTTAATGAAAAACTGTTTTTT; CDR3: CSAAVFNEKLFF
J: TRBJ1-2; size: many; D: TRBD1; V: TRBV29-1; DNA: TGCAGCGCTTTAGGACAGGTCGATTATGGCTACACCTTC; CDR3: CSALGQVDYGYTF
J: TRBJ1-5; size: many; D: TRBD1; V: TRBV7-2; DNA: TGTGCCAGCAGCTCCGGGACAGGGCCTCAGCCCCAGCATTTT; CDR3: CASSSGTGPQPQHF
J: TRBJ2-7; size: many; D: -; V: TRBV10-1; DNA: TGCGCCAGCAGTGCCGTCTCGACAGGTTACGAGCAGTACTTC; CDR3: CASSAVSTGYEQYF
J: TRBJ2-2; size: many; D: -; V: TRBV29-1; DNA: TGCAGCGTCGCTGACAGGAGCAACACCGGGGAGCTGTTTTTT; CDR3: CSVADRSNTGELFF
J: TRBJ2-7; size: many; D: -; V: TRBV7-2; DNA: TGTGCCAGCAGTTTACCAACGACAGCTACCTACGAGCAGTACTTC; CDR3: CASSLPTTATYEQYF
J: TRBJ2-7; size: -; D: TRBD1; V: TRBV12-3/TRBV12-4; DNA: TGTGCCAGCAGTCGCGCGGGACAGGGATACTACGAGCAGTACTTC; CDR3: CASSRAGQGYYEQYF
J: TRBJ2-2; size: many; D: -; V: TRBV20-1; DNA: TGCAGTGCTAGTCCCTTGACTTACACCGGGGAGCTGTTTTTT; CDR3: CSASPLTYTGELFF
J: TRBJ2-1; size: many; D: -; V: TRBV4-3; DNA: TGCGCCAGCAGCCAAGAAGGAGGGGTCAGAGACTCCTACAATGAGCAGTTCTTC; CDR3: CASSQEGGVRDSYNEQFF
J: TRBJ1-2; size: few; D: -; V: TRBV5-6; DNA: TGTGCCAGCAGCTTGGTCTGGGGCGCCGACTATGGCTACACCTTC; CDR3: CASSLVWGADYGYTF
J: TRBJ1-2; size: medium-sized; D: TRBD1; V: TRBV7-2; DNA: TGTGCCAGCAGCTTCATCGACAGGGGCTATGGCTACACCTTC; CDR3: CASSFIDRGYGYTF